The entry below gives a single TCR beta chain sequence along with its context. Its specificity is unknown. This specimen comes from a study of beta chain features in type 1 diabetes. The study, taken as a whole, reports: Patients with Type 1 diabetes showed moderately but significantly shorter TCRB CDR3s in all four CD4+ subsets.

The CDR3 runs 15 residues. Germline V gene lookup returns CDR1 GTSNPN and CDR2 SVGIG (reference sequence). V lost 0 bases, J lost 12 bases, and 9 bases stayed unmatched. Expressed TCRB transcripts were sequenced, since all the RNA that had been isolated was reverse transcribed. Sequencing was performed with immunoSEQ multiplex PCR; in TCRdb, only in-frame clones are kept and a portion is missing. The sample yields over 40,000 clones, roughly 70% seen once. The V call is TRBV30, the J call TRBJ2-1, with 12 bases that match TRBD2. Source material: Tregs from blood. The clonotype originates from a woman younger than 35 with type 1 diabetes. The CDR3 sequence is CAWSVRASGGAWQFF. In DNA form, the CDR3 reads TGTGCCTGGAGTGTACGGGCTAGCGGGGGGGCCTGGCAGTTCTTC.